The T cell receptor (beta chain) under discussion was sequenced for a study of cytomegalovirus exposure and HLA in healthy donors. As for the study in general: Findings of an earlier analysis included some 110 million unique TCR beta sequences from 200 million or so T cells. Findings and limits, study-wide: Most subjects' HLA-A and HLA-B alleles were reportedly predicted from TCR beta sequences. A later analysis appeared to link common viral pathogens to several of the most significant clusters.

A remark on this clone: As yet, its antigen is unknown.

Germline V CDR1 and CDR2: MGHRA, YSYEKL. The CDR3 sequence is 18 residues long. The J segment lost 0 bases and the V segment lost 5 bases, leaving 14 bases of the junction unmatched. Primers for the PCR totalled 60 Vbeta and 13 Jbeta. Sequenced by immunoSEQ multiplex PCR; TCRdb stores in-frame clones only, minus some. The data show approximately 170,000 clones, approximately 70% seen once. The V and J genes are TRBV4-1 and TRBJ1-2; 8 nucleotides line up with TRBD1. Source material: PBMCs. This TCR was recovered from a man aged 18 to 29 in good health and CMV-seropositive. This CDR3 is CASSLPGSGGEANYGYTF. CDR3 DNA sequence: TGCGCCAGCAGCTTGCCCGGGTCAGGGGGCGAAGCTAACTATGGCTACACCTTC.